The 9 T cell receptor beta chains presented below share a single source sample, sequenced in a study of T-cell reconstitution after alpha-beta-depleted transplantation in children. Broader study findings: At one year after transplant, newly produced T cells mostly accounted for T-cell counts and diversity.

Library preparation (for TCRbeta) was performed with unique molecular identifiers. Each CDR3 protein is one row after TCRdb ran MiXCR on the PCR reads. This sample carries some 300,000 distinct CDR3 sequences, roughly 7.8% of them seen once, and the ten largest clones take 9.1%. Their antigens remain unidentified. The sample consisted of peripheral blood, taken 360 days after TCRalphabeta/CD19-depleted stem cell transplant. The receptors shown here come from a female patient aged 2 to 10 who had a stem cell transplant for Fanconi anemia, so the T cells may come from the graft donor.

A few counts support this clonotype. The rearrangement joins TRBV20-1 to TRBJ2-4, with TRBD2 matching 13 bases. CDR3 length: 19 amino acids. Germline CDR1 DFQATT, CDR2 SNEGSKA (reference sequence). V lost 6 bases, J lost 5 bases, and 19 bases stayed unmatched. CDR3 sequence: CSASYPLAGGGAGENIQYF. The CDR3 nucleotides read TGCAGTGCCTCCTACCCACTAGCGGGGGGGGGAGCAGGCGAAAACATTCAGTACTTC.

This clonotype was counted a few times. The gene calls are TRBV7-8 and TRBJ1-4; no firm D call. Germline V gene data show CDR1 as SGHVS and CDR2 as FQNEAQ. V gave up 0 bases and J gave up 3 bases, with 5 bases separating them. CDR3 size: 14 residues. CDR3 sequence: CASSLATANEKLFF. The CDR3 DNA is TGTGCCAGCAGCTTAGCGACTGCTAATGAAAAACTGTTTTTT.

This clonotype has a handful of counts. V gene TRBV27 combines with J gene TRBJ2-7; the D is unclear. CDR1 and CDR2 from the germline V gene are MNHEY and SMNVEV (reference sequence). V dropped 0 bases and J dropped 2 bases, with 11 bases sitting between them. The CDR3 totals 15 residues. The CDR3 DNA sequence: TGTGCCAGCAGTTTATCCGGACGGAATACCTACGAGCAGTACTTC. Translating gives CASSLSGRNTYEQYF.

The chain recombines TRBV27 with TRBJ2-3, with D possibly called TRBD1 or TRBD2 (5 bases each). Germline CDR1 and CDR2: MNHEY and SMNVEV (reference sequence). V lost 5 bases to trimming and J lost 4 bases, with 13 bases between them. CDR3 length: 14 residues. CDR3 amino acids: CASSPNGAADTQYF. The CDR3, as DNA: TGTGCCAGCAGTCCCAACGGGGCAGCAGATACGCAGTATTTT.

The J gene is TRBJ1-2, the V gene TRBV5-1, with D unclear. Looked up from germline, CDR1 is SGHRS and CDR2 is YFSETQ. The CDR3 has 12 residues. V lost 3 bases to trimming and J lost 10 bases, with 13 bases between them. CDR3 DNA: TGCGCCAGCAGCTCTACTGGGCCGGACTACACCTTC. Translating gives CASSSTGPDYTF.

This sequence joins TRBV24-1 and TRBJ2-2, with 8 bases matching TRBD1. This CDR3 contains 15 residues. The V gene end was trimmed by 4 bases and the J gene end by 4 bases; junction bases not matched to a gene: 4. The germline CDR1 and CDR2 sequences are KGHDR and SFDVKD. CDR3 loop: CATSERTGPTGELFF. In nucleotides, the CDR3 is TGTGCCACCAGTGAAAGGACAGGGCCCACCGGGGAGCTGTTTTTT.

The chain couples TRBV6-5 to TRBJ2-2, with 10 bases lining up with TRBD2. This CDR3 contains 18 residues. CDR1 is MNHEY and CDR2 is SVGAGI in the germline V gene. Trimming at V came to 4 bases and at J to 5 bases, leaving 13 bases not matched to a gene. CDR3 amino acids: CASSSPRGAGGRTGELFF. The CDR3 DNA reads as TGTGCCAGCAGTTCCCCGAGGGGAGCGGGGGGGAGAACCGGGGAGCTGTTTTTT.

This clonotype was seen repeatedly, ten times or more. The genes are TRBV29-1 and TRBJ2-5; possible D gene TRBD2, 5 bases. V gave up 4 bases and J gave up 4 bases, with 10 bases separating them. The CDR3 is 12 residues long. Looked up from germline, CDR1 is SQVTM and CDR2 is ANQGSEA. This CDR3 reads CSVGRVRETQYF. The CDR3 bases are TGCAGCGTTGGGCGGGTGCGAGAGACCCAGTACTTC. The variable domain in full, completed from reference TRBV29-1 and TRBJ2-5, reads SAVISQKPSRDICQRGTSLTIQCQVDSQVTMMFWYRQQPGQSLTLIATANQGSEATYESGFVIDKFPISRPNLTFSTLTVSNMSPEDSSIYLCSVGRVRETQYFGPGTRLLVL.

The rearrangement uses TRBV6-1 and TRBJ2-5; 8 nucleotides align to TRBD1. V shed 6 bases and J 4 bases; nucleotides not matched to a gene: 7. The CDR3 consists of 14 residues. Germline V lookup: CDR1 MNHNS, CDR2 SASEGT. The CDR3 sequence is CASRPDRGGETQYF. The DNA for the CDR3 is TGTGCCAGCAGACCTGACAGGGGAGGAGAGACCCAGTACTTC.